What follows is one TCR beta chain and its context. This entry comes from a study of CD8+ T cells in alopecia areata. Looked up from germline, CDR1 is MGHRA and CDR2 is YSYEKL. This CDR3 is 13 amino acids long. V lost 0 bases and J 6 bases, leaving 9 bases between the germline ends. Once RNA had been extracted, it was reverse transcribed into cDNA to act as the sequencing template. Measured with immunoSEQ multiplex PCR; TCRdb has only the in-frame clones, and not every one. The sample yields about 110,000 clones, roughly 55% seen once. In alopecia areata patients, both lesional scalp punch biopsies and peripheral blood were collected.

The chain carries TRBV4-1 and TRBJ2-7, with D unclear. The source of this sequence is a human donor with alopecia areata. The specimen was NKG2D-low CD8+ T cells sorted from blood. For the CDR3, the DNA is TGCGCCAGCAGCCAAGAAACAGCTGGCGAGCAGTACTTC. Amino acid sequence: CASSQETAGEQYF.